Below, 13 T cell receptor beta chains from the same sample are listed, as sequenced in a study of beta chain features in type 1 diabetes. The isolated RNA, all of it, was reverse transcribed, so expressed TCRB transcripts were what got sequenced. Sequencing used immunoSEQ multiplex PCR; TCRdb keeps in-frame clones, though not all of them. The sample includes 390,000 or so clones, approximately 14% of them seen just once. Specimen: naive CD4+ T cells from blood. These TCRs come from a man aged 25 to 40 in good health.

V usage is TRBV18 and J usage is TRBJ2-4, with D maybe TRBD1 (5 bases). CDR1 is KGHSH, CDR2 LQKENI, per germline. Trimming left V 4 bases short and J 0 bases short, with 13 bases between. The CDR3 is 16 amino acids. This CDR3 reads CASSQDSFLAKNIQYF. In nucleotides, the CDR3 is TGTGCCAGCTCACAAGACAGTTTCCTAGCCAAAAACATTCAGTACTTC.

This clone was seen only a few times. The DNA for the CDR3 is TGTGCCAGCAGCAAAGTGGGCAGGACAGGGCTAGCCAAAAACATTCAGTACTTC. The encoded protein is CASSKVGRTGLAKNIQYF. This chain uses TRBV21-1 with TRBJ2-4; the table's D call, TRBD1, has no DNA check behind it. TRBV21-1 corresponds to a pseudogene. This CDR3 is built from 18 residues.

On this clone itself: Other DNA sequences of this sample code for an identical CDR3. The chain combines TRBV5-4 with TRBJ2-1; TRBD2 agrees at 8 bases. After removal of 5 bases from V and 6 bases from J, the junction contained 4 bases not matched to a gene. The CDR3 has 13 amino acids. From germline, CDR1 is SGHNT and CDR2 YYREEE (reference sequence). The CDR3 loop is CASSSGTSNEQFF. The CDR3 nucleotides read TGTGCCAGCAGTTCCGGGACTAGCAATGAGCAGTTCTTC.

This clone was found a few times. The J gene is TRBJ2-1, the V gene TRBV7-9; TRBD2 is a possible D gene (6 bases). CDR1 is SEHNR and CDR2 is FQNEAQ in the germline V gene (reference sequence). CDR3 length: 13 amino acids. V was clipped by 10 bases and J by 6 bases, with 16 bases between them. The CDR3, as DNA: TGTGCCACCCCCCTGCCCGGGAGCAATGAGCAGTTCTTC. Amino acids: CATPLPGSNEQFF.

The V call is TRBV30, the J call TRBJ2-2, with 7 nucleotides matching TRBD1. From germline, CDR1 is GTSNPN and CDR2 SVGIG (reference sequence). V gave up 4 bases and J gave up 2 bases; unmatched junction bases: 4. The CDR3 extends over 14 amino acids. CDR3 protein: CAWKTGINTGELFF. The CDR3, as DNA: TGTGCCTGGAAGACAGGGATAAACACCGGGGAGCTGTTTTTT.

The CDR3 DNA reads TGTGCCAGCAGCGTAGTGAGTGGGGCTCAAGAGACCCAGTACTTC. Amino acids: CASSVVSGAQETQYF. The chain uses TRBV9 and TRBJ2-5, with D possibly TRBD1 on 5 matching bases. With 0 bases removed from V and 2 bases from J, the gap between germline ends came to 11 bases. Germline CDR1 reads SGDLS; CDR2 reads YYNGEE. The CDR3 is 15 residues long.

This clone was observed a few times. The chain recombines TRBV4-2 with TRBJ1-5, with no clear D. Germline values: CDR1 LGHNA, CDR2 YNFKEQ. V lost 1 base to trimming and J lost 9 bases, with 10 bases between them. The CDR3 totals 13 residues. For the CDR3, the DNA is TGTGCCAGCAGCCAAGGGAGCGCAGGGCCCCAGCATTTT. The encoded protein is CASSQGSAGPQHF.

This clone was detected only a few times. J is TRBJ2-2 and V is TRBV9; TRBD2 aligns across 14 bases. The CDR3 covers 18 residues. The V gene end was trimmed by 0 bases and the J gene end by 5 bases; junction bases not matched to a gene: 6. The germline gives CDR1 SGDLS, CDR2 YYNGEE. The CDR3 DNA reads as TGTGCCAGCAGCGTAGTGGGACTAGCGGGAGTTGGGACCGGGGAGCTGTTTTTT. Amino acids: CASSVVGLAGVGTGELFF.

In this sample, this clone turned up a few times. The genes are TRBV27 and TRBJ1-5; the match to TRBD1 covers 7 bases. Germline V gene lookup returns CDR1 MNHEY and CDR2 SMNVEV (reference sequence). The CDR3 contains 15 residues. V lost 2 bases to trimming and J lost 4 bases; unmatched junction nucleotides: 5. CDR3 amino acids: CASSLTTGANQPQHF. CDR3 DNA sequence: TGTGCCAGCAGTTTAACTACAGGGGCTAATCAGCCCCAGCATTTT.

This clone was counted only a few times. The chain recombines TRBV30 with TRBJ1-6, with 8 bases aligning to TRBD1. The germline CDR1 and CDR2 sequences are GTSNPN and SVGIG (reference sequence). The junction had 8 bases not matched to a gene; V was cut back by 4 bases and J by 3 bases. The CDR3 length is 16 residues. DNA for the CDR3: TGTGCCTGGACGGGCATCGGGACAGGCTATAATTCACCCCTCCACTTT. Encoded protein: CAWTGIGTGYNSPLHF.

This clone was detected a few times. The chain combines TRBV7-9 with TRBJ2-3, with D hard to call. Germline V lookup: CDR1 SEHNR, CDR2 FQNEAQ (reference sequence). This CDR3 is built from 13 residues. Trimming left V 0 bases short and J 6 bases short, with 7 bases between. CDR3 nucleotide sequence: TGTGCCAGCAGCTTAGCTCTTCGGGATACGCAGTATTTT. Its translation is CASSLALRDTQYF.

The chain carries TRBV15 and TRBJ2-5, with D perhaps TRBD1 or TRBD2 (5 bases each). Germline lookup yields CDR1 LNHNV and CDR2 YYDKDF (reference sequence). V lost 0 bases to trimming and J lost 7 bases, with 15 bases between them. This CDR3 comprises 15 residues. In nucleotides, the CDR3 is TGTGCCACCAGCAGAGAGGGGGACCGCAACCCGACCCAGTACTTC. It encodes CATSREGDRNPTQYF.

V is TRBV30 and J is TRBJ1-2; maybe TRBD1 (6 bases). Germline CDR1 reads GTSNPN; CDR2 reads SVGIG (reference sequence). With 5 bases removed from V and 4 bases from J, the gap between germline ends came to 11 bases. This CDR3 is 12 amino acids long. The CDR3 coding sequence is TGTGCCTGGTATGGACAGAGCTATGGCTACACCTTC. This translates into CAWYGQSYGYTF.